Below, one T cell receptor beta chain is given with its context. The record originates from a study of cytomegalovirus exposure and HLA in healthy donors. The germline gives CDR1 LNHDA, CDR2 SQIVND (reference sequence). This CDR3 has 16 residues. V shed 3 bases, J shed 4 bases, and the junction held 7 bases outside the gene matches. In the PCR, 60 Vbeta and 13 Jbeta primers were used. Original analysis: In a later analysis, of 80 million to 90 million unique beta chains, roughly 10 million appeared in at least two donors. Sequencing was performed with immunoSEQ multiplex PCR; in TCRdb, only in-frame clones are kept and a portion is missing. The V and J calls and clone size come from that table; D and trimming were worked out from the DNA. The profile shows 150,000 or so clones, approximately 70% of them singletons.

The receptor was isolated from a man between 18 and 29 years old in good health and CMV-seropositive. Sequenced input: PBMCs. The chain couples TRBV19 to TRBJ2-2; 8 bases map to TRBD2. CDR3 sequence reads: CASSITGGFGTGELFF. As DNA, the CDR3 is TGTGCCAGTAGTATCACGGGGGGGTTTGGCACCGGGGAGCTGTTTTTT.